The 30 T cell receptor beta chains below were found in one sample sequenced in a study of Ad26.COV2.S vaccination and SARS-CoV-2 variants. TCRdb's copy holds only in-frame clones and misses some; the assay was immunoSEQ multiplex PCR. The sample holds roughly 420,000 clones, 70% to 90% seen once. Treatment reported: roughly 19 received Ad26.COV2.S at low or high dose, single or two shots; about 5 received placebo; per-sample allocation not given. Sample collection was performed on day 63 after the first vaccine or placebo injection. Sample: peripheral blood, taken in a trial of Ad26.COV2.S vaccine versus placebo. Every receptor here comes from a person aged 18-65 years who received the Ad26.COV2.S COVID-19 vaccine or a placebo.

J is TRBJ2-1 and V is TRBV6-2 or TRBV6-3; 7 nucleotides agree with TRBD1. Germline CDR1 reads MNHEY; CDR2 reads SVGEGT. V shed 5 bases, J shed 8 bases, and the junction held 9 bases outside the gene matches. The CDR3 is made up of 14 amino acids. CDR3 residues: CASSRQGFGDEQFF. The DNA of the CDR3 is TGTGCCAGCAGTCGACAGGGATTTGGTGATGAGCAGTTCTTC.

This clone was counted once. The chain is built from TRBV19 and TRBJ2-7; TRBD2 matches 7 bases. The CDR3 is 14 amino acids. Germline CDR1 LNHDA, CDR2 SQIVND (reference sequence). V was clipped by 5 bases and J by 1 base; unmatched bases: 5. CDR3 in amino acids: CASSPLGGSYEQYF. CDR3 DNA sequence: TGTGCCAGTAGTCCCCTCGGGGGGTCCTACGAGCAGTACTTC. Looking up the rest from reference TRBV19 and TRBJ2-7 gives the full variable domain: DGGITQSPKYLFRKEGQNVTLSCEQNLNHDAMYWYRQDPGQGLRLIYYSQIVNDFQKGDIAEGYSVSREKKESFPLTVTSAQKNPTAFYLCASSPLGGSYEQYFGPGTRLTVT.

This clone was found a few times. J is TRBJ1-2 and V is TRBV11-2; D might be TRBD1 (5 bases). Between the trimmed V and J ends, which lost 4 bases and 4 bases, there was a span of 10 bases. CDR1 and CDR2 (germline): SGHAT, FQNNGV. CDR3 length equals 13 residues. As DNA, the CDR3 is TGTGCCAGCAGCTGGGGACTTTCCTATGGCTACACCTTC. This translates into CASSWGLSYGYTF.

The rearrangement links TRBV7-2 to TRBJ1-2, with D tentatively TRBD1 (6 bases). The CDR3 spans 13 residues. The V gene lost 3 bases and the J gene lost 3 bases, with 8 bases spanning the gap. The germline CDR1 and CDR2 sequences are SGHTA and FQGNSA. The CDR3: CASSLGGDYGYTF. CDR3 sequence (DNA): TGTGCCAGCAGCTTGGGGGGCGACTATGGCTACACCTTC.

V is TRBV6-2 or TRBV6-3 and J is TRBJ2-7, with D possibly matching TRBD1 (5 bases). V was pared by 8 bases and J by 3 bases, with 11 bases between. The V gene's germline CDR1 is MNHEY and CDR2 SVGEGT. There are 12 residues in the CDR3. In DNA form, the CDR3 reads TGTGCCAGCGGCCCAGGGTTCTACGAGCAGTACTTC. This encodes CASGPGFYEQYF.

The chain joins TRBV18 to TRBJ2-1; 8 bases are shared with TRBD1. Unmatched junction bases numbered 5, after V lost 5 bases and J lost 2 bases. Germline-derived CDR1 and CDR2 are KGHSH and LQKENI. This CDR3 contains 15 residues. CDR3 loop: CASSFGTGPYNEQFF. CDR3 DNA sequence: TGTGCCAGCTCATTTGGGACAGGACCCTACAATGAGCAGTTCTTC.

This CDR3 is CSVDGAGGPEQYF. The CDR3 region has the DNA TGCAGCGTTGATGGCGCGGGGGGGCCGGAGCAGTACTTC. This sequence joins TRBV29-1 and TRBJ2-7, with TRBD2 identical over 9 bases. The V and J ends lost 3 bases and 7 bases, in that order; junction bases with no gene match: 7. Germline V gene data show CDR1 as SQVTM and CDR2 as ANQGSEA. The CDR3 has 13 amino acids.

The rearrangement links TRBV6-5 to TRBJ2-1; 12 nucleotides line up with TRBD2. J gave up 6 bases and V 6 bases, and 6 bases lay outside the gene matches. CDR3 size: 15 residues. Germline CDR1 and CDR2: MNHEY and SVGAGI. The CDR3 coding sequence is TGTGCCAGCAGCTGGACTAGCGGGGAGGGCAATGAGCAGTTCTTC. Residues: CASSWTSGEGNEQFF.

The V and J genes are TRBV6-2 or TRBV6-3 and TRBJ1-2; D is perhaps TRBD1 (5 bases). The CDR3 is 18 amino acids. V lost 6 bases and J 0 bases, leaving 23 bases between the germline ends. The V gene's germline CDR1 is MNHEY and CDR2 SVGEGT. CDR3 DNA sequence: TGTGCCAGCAGCCGAATAAGAGGGACGCCGGATTCTAACTATGGCTACACCTTC. Translation: CASSRIRGTPDSNYGYTF.

The J gene is TRBJ1-4, the V gene TRBV24-1; D gene ambiguous. The CDR3 spans 15 residues. Trimming pared 2 bases from V and 11 bases from J, leaving 17 bases between. CDR1 KGHDR and CDR2 SFDVKD come from the germline V gene. The CDR3 region has the DNA TGTGCCACCAGTGATTCCGTTAGAAGGGATGGGAAACTGTTTTTT. Its translation is CATSDSVRRDGKLFF.

CDR3 nucleotides: TGTGTGACTAGGGGACTGGGGGATACGCAGTATTTT. It codes for CVTRGLGDTQYF. This rearrangement joins TRBV24-1 to TRBJ2-3; D is possibly TRBD2 (6 bases). The CDR3 sequence is 12 residues long. Per germline, CDR1 KGHDR and CDR2 SFDVKD.

This clone is a singleton in its sample. This sequence joins TRBV12-3 or TRBV12-4 and TRBJ1-1; no reliable D call. The CDR3 extends over 12 amino acids. Trimming shortened V by 3 bases and J by 3 bases, and 5 bases separated the two germline ends. CDR3 sequence: CASSLRDTEAFF. In DNA, the CDR3 is TGTGCCAGCAGTTTGAGGGACACTGAAGCTTTCTTT.

V is TRBV4-3 and J is TRBJ2-7; D tentatively reads TRBD1 or TRBD2 (5 bases each). Germline V lookup: CDR1 LGHNA, CDR2 YSLEER. The CDR3 extends over 15 amino acids. The V end was cut by 1 base, the J end by 4 bases, with 14 bases between. CDR3 bases: TGCGCCAGCAGCCAAGCTCTTTTCAGGGAGTACGAGCAGTACTTC. The encoded protein is CASSQALFREYEQYF.

This chain uses TRBV2 with TRBJ2-7; 9 nucleotides line up with TRBD1. The V and J ends lost 4 bases and 0 bases, in that order; junction bases with no gene match: 7. CDR1 SNHLY and CDR2 FYNNEI come from the germline V gene. This CDR3 region has 16 residues. The CDR3 nucleotides are TGTGCCAGCAGTGTCAACCGGGACAGGGACTCCTACGAGCAGTACTTC. It specifies CASSVNRDRDSYEQYF. The complete variable domain, with remaining parts taken from reference TRBV2 and TRBJ2-7, reads EPEVTQTPSHQVTQMGQEVILRCVPISNHLYFYWYRQILGQKVEFLVSFYNNEISEKSEIFDDQFSVERPDGSNFTLKIRSTKLEDSAMYFCASSVNRDRDSYEQYFGPGTRLTVT.

This rearrangement joins TRBV7-9 to TRBJ2-5, with 10 bases aligning to TRBD1. V dropped 5 bases and J dropped 3; count of bases not matched to a gene: 9. CDR3 length equals 16 residues. The germline V gene encodes CDR1 SEHNR and CDR2 FQNEAQ (reference sequence). DNA of the CDR3: TGTGCCAGCAGCCGAGGACAGGGGGTTTTTGAAGAGACCCAGTACTTC. It codes for CASSRGQGVFEETQYF. The complete variable domain, with remaining parts taken from reference TRBV7-9 and TRBJ2-5, reads DTGVSQNPRHKITKRGQNVTFRCDPISEHNRLYWYRQTLGQGPEFLTYFQNEAQLEKSRLLSDRFSAERPKGSFSTLEIQRTEQGDSAMYLCASSRGQGVFEETQYFGPGTRLLVL.

The chain joins TRBV6-5 to TRBJ1-1, with unresolved D. The germline V and J ends were trimmed by 10 bases and 7 bases, with 19 bases remaining between them. The length of the CDR3 is 13 residues. The V gene's germline CDR1 is MNHEY and CDR2 SVGAGI. The CDR3 coding sequence is TGTGCCACCACGCTGTCGGTGGCGGGTGAAGCTTTCTTT. Amino acid sequence: CATTLSVAGEAFF.

The chain employs TRBV6-1 and TRBJ2-7; D not certain. V lost 4 bases, J lost 5 bases, and 6 bases lay in between. The germline V gene has CDR1 MNHNS and CDR2 SASEGT. The length of the CDR3 is 11 residues. The CDR3: CASSGINEQYF. The CDR3 DNA is TGTGCCAGCAGTGGGATCAACGAGCAGTACTTC.

This chain links TRBV29-1 with TRBJ2-7; a possible D gene is TRBD1 (6 bases). This CDR3 contains 14 residues. Germline V gene lookup returns CDR1 SQVTM and CDR2 ANQGSEA. Trimming took 6 bases from V and 0 from J, leaving 15 bases between them. CDR3 coding DNA: TGCAGCGTAGGTACAGGGATTACCTCCTACGAGCAGTACTTC. Amino acids: CSVGTGITSYEQYF.

This chain links TRBV4-1 with TRBJ1-3; D is perhaps TRBD1 (5 bases). Per the germline V gene, CDR1 is MGHRA and CDR2 is YSYEKL. Between the trimmed V and J ends, which lost 1 base and 8 bases, there was a span of 18 bases. The CDR3 is made up of 16 amino acids. CDR3 in amino acids: CASSQAIQGSMDTIYF. The CDR3 DNA is TGCGCCAGCAGCCAAGCTATTCAGGGTAGTATGGACACCATATATTTT.

The genes are TRBV3-1 (or the pseudogene TRBV3-2) and TRBJ1-2; weak D call: TRBD1 (6 bases). Germline V lookup: CDR1 LGHDT, CDR2 YNNKEL (reference sequence). The CDR3 runs 16 residues. Trimming removed 4 bases at V and 0 bases at J, with 15 bases between. In DNA form, the CDR3 reads TGTGCCAGCAGCCCCGGTTTACAGGGCGCTAACTATGGCTACACCTTC. It encodes CASSPGLQGANYGYTF.

This clone occurred a few times. The V call is TRBV5-1, the J call TRBJ1-2; D possibly corresponds to TRBD1 (5 bases). CDR1 and CDR2 (germline): SGHRS, YFSETQ. The V end lost 0 bases, the J end lost 6 bases, and 15 bases lay between the germline ends. The CDR3 is 15 amino acids. For the CDR3, the DNA is TGCGCCAGCAGCTTGGAAGGCAGGGTATTCGATGGCTACACCTTC. This translates into CASSLEGRVFDGYTF.

The rearrangement uses TRBV6-2 or TRBV6-3 and TRBJ2-7; either TRBD1 or TRBD2 may supply D (5 bases each). This CDR3 has 15 amino acids. The germline CDR1 and CDR2 sequences are MNHEY and SVGEGT. V was cut by 5 bases and J by 3 bases, with 17 bases left in between. CDR3 sequence reads: CASSDRDGMHYEQYF. DNA for the CDR3: TGTGCCAGCAGTGACCGGGACGGTATGCACTACGAGCAGTACTTC.

The genes are TRBV12-5 and TRBJ1-2, with 11 bases matching TRBD1. V trimming: 0 bases; J trimming: 6 bases; junction bases outside the gene matches: 9. CDR3 length: 17 amino acids. The germline CDR1 and CDR2 sequences are LGHNT and FRNRAP. This CDR3 reads CASGLVRTGGASDGYTF. The DNA of the CDR3 is TGTGCTAGTGGTTTGGTCCGGACAGGGGGCGCATCAGATGGCTACACCTTC.

The chain couples TRBV18 to TRBJ2-1; 9 bases fit TRBD2. J lost 1 base, V lost 4 bases, and 2 bases had no gene match. The CDR3 extends over 15 amino acids. Germline CDR1 and CDR2: KGHSH and LQKENI. Written as DNA, the CDR3 is TGTGCCAGCTCACAGCGGGGGGATTCCTACAATGAGCAGTTCTTC. Encoded protein: CASSQRGDSYNEQFF.

The chain has TRBV28 and TRBJ2-3; 12 bases fit TRBD2. CDR1 and CDR2 from the germline V gene are MDHEN and SYDVKM. The length of the CDR3 is 16 residues. The J segment lost 2 bases and the V segment lost 5 bases, leaving 5 bases of the junction unmatched. CDR3 DNA: TGTGCCAGCAGTCTCACTAGCGGGGGGCTCACAGATACGCAGTATTTT. The encoded protein is CASSLTSGGLTDTQYF.

The chain carries TRBV5-5 and TRBJ2-1; TRBD2 matches at 15 bases. Germline trimming cut 4 bases from V and 4 bases from J; bases unmatched to any gene: 0. This CDR3 region has 15 residues. Germline V CDR1 and CDR2: SGHKS, YYEKEE (reference sequence). The CDR3 nucleotides read TGTGCCAGCAGCGGACTAGCGGGGGGGTACAATGAGCAGTTCTTC. Protein product: CASSGLAGGYNEQFF. Using reference TRBV5-5 and TRBJ2-1 for the parts outside the CDR3, the full variable domain is DAGVTQSPTHLIKTRGQQVTLRCSPISGHKSVSWYQQVLGQGPQFIFQYYEKEERGRGNFPDRFSARQFPNYSSELNVNALLLGDSALYLCASSGLAGGYNEQFFGPGTRLTVL.

The CDR3 DNA sequence: TGTGCCACCACCCCCGTCGGGGAGCGGAACACTGAAGCTTTCTTT. The encoded protein is CATTPVGERNTEAFF. The chain recombines TRBV24-1 with TRBJ1-1; D remains unclear. This CDR3 contains 15 residues. V lost 8 bases, J lost 1 base, and 16 bases lay in between. The germline gives CDR1 KGHDR, CDR2 SFDVKD.

The gene calls are TRBV28 and TRBJ2-3; D is perhaps TRBD1 or TRBD2 (7 bases each). Germline V gene lookup returns CDR1 MDHEN and CDR2 SYDVKM. Trimming shortened V by 5 bases and J by 1 base, and 13 bases separated the two germline ends. CDR3 length equals 15 residues. CDR3 DNA: TGTGCCAGCAGTCCCCCAGGGGGGGGCACAGATACGCAGTATTTT. The encoded protein is CASSPPGGGTDTQYF.

J is TRBJ2-5 and V is TRBV5-1; TRBD1 aligns across 9 bases. The germline gives CDR1 SGHRS, CDR2 YFSETQ. V lost 4 bases, J lost 5 bases, and 9 bases stayed unmatched. CDR3 length: 15 residues. For the CDR3, the DNA is TGCGCCAGCAGCCCGGGACAGGGACTGATGGAGACCCAGTACTTC. Translating gives CASSPGQGLMETQYF.

The rearrangement uses TRBV4-3 and TRBJ2-7, with TRBD2 matching over 8 bases. CDR3 length: 17 residues. The germline V gene has CDR1 LGHNA and CDR2 YSLEER. Trimming at V came to 4 bases and at J to 3 bases, leaving 14 bases not matched to a gene. The CDR3 reads CASSPSPEGLAGYEQYF. CDR3 bases: TGCGCCAGCAGCCCGTCCCCCGAAGGGCTAGCGGGCTACGAGCAGTACTTC.